One and the same sample provided the 3 T cell receptor beta chains below, sequenced in a study of breast tumors, draining lymph nodes, adjacent tissues. TCRdb re-called the multiplex PCR reads with MiXCR, one entry per CDR3 protein. Seen here are approximately 300,000 distinct CDR3 sequences, around 31% observed once, and the top ten hold approximately 1%. Samples came from axillary lymph nodes draining the breast cancer. Sequencing was performed on axillary lymph node tissue. The receptors were sampled from a female donor with breast cancer. Some clones in this sample may be carry-over from other donors' samples.

This clonotype was observed many times. This chain joins TRBV7-3 and TRBJ2-7; a possible D gene is TRBD1 (7 bases). Germline V gene data show CDR1 as SGHTA and CDR2 as FQGTGA. Trimming removed 10 bases at V and 2 bases at J, with 15 bases between. The CDR3 totals 13 residues. The CDR3 region is CATTFRGAYEQYF. For the CDR3, the DNA is TGTGCCACCACGTTCAGGGGGGCCTACGAGCAGTACTTC.

For this clonotype: It may be a read error: a sequence one base away is much more abundant. DNA for the CDR3: TGCAGTGCTAACGGACTCGCCGACGTCGCGCAGTACTTC. Translation: CSANGLADVAQYF. The J gene is TRBJ2-7, the V gene TRBV20-1, with D maybe TRBD2 (5 bases). Trimming removed 4 bases from V and 9 bases from J, with 19 bases in between. The CDR3 sequence is 13 residues long. The germline V gene encodes CDR1 DFQATT and CDR2 SNEGSKA (reference sequence).

Turning to this clonotype: This may arise from a read error, as a much more abundant clone is one base away. This sequence joins TRBV30 and TRBJ1-6; TRBD1 is a possible D gene (5 bases). The V and J ends lost 4 bases and 10 bases respectively, with 17 bases between them. Germline V CDR1 and CDR2: GTSNPN, SVGIG (reference sequence). The CDR3 has 14 amino acids. The CDR3 DNA follows: TGTGCCTGGAAAGTGTGGGGGGATGGGTCACCCCTCCACTTT. It encodes CAWKVWGDGSPLHF.